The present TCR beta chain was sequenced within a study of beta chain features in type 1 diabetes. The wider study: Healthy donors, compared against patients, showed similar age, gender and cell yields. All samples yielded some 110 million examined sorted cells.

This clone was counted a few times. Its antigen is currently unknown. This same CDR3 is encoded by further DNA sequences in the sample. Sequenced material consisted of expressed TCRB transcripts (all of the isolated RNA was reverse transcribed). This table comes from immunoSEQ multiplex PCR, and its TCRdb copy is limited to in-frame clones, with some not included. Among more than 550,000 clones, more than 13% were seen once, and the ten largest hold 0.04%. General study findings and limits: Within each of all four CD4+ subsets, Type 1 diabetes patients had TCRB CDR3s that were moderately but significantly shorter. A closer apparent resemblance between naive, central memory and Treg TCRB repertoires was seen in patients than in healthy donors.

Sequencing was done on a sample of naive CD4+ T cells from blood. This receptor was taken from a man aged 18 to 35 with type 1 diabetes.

CDR3 region: CAWSPGWSYNEQFF. The DNA of the CDR3 is TGTGCCTGGAGTCCAGGATGGTCCTACAATGAGCAGTTCTTC. This chain uses TRBV30 with TRBJ2-1; D ambiguous. The germline V gene encodes CDR1 GTSNPN and CDR2 SVGIG (reference sequence). The CDR3 runs 14 residues. Trimming removed 2 bases from V and 1 base from J, with 9 bases in between.